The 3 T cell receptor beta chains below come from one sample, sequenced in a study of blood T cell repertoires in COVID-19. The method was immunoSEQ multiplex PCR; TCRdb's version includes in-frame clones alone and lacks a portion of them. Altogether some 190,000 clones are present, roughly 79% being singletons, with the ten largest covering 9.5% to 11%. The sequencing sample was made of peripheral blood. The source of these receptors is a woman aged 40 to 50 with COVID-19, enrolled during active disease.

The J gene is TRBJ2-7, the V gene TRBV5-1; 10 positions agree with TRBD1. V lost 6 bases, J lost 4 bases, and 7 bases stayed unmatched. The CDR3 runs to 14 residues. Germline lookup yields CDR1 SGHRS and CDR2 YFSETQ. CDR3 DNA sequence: TGCGCCAGCAAGGTGGGACAGGGGCTTTACGAGCAGTACTTC. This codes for CASKVGQGLYEQYF.

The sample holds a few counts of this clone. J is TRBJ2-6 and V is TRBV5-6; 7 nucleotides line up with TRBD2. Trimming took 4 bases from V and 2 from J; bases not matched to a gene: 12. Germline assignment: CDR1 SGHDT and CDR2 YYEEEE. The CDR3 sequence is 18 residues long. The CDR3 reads CASSPNLISGAGANVLTF. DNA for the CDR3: TGTGCCAGCAGCCCCAACCTCATCAGCGGGGCTGGGGCCAACGTCCTGACTTTC.

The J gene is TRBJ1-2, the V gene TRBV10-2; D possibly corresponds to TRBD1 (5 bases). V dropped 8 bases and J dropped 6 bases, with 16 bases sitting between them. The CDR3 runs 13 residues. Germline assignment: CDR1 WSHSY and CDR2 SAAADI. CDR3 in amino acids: CASLRGSGNGYTF. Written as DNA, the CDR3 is TGCGCCAGCCTTAGGGGCAGTGGGAATGGCTACACCTTC.